The present T cell receptor beta chain was sequenced within a study of cytomegalovirus exposure and HLA in healthy donors. In germline, CDR1 is MNHEY, CDR2 SMNVEV (reference sequence). The V and J ends lost 8 bases and 2 bases respectively, with 11 bases between them. CDR3 length: 13 amino acids. From the roughly 120-subject validation cohort, which was separate from the roughly 710-subject first cohort, the donors were drawn. With respect to this clone: Its antigen remains unknown.

Study findings and constraints: Reportedly, diagnosis of cytomegalovirus status by the classifier showed high specificity and sensitivity. Most TCR sequences proved rare, with some public TCRs found in many donors.

Measured with immunoSEQ multiplex PCR; TCRdb has only the in-frame clones, and not every one. The sample carries about 160,000 clones, over 80% recorded once. Sequenced sample: PBMCs. This TCR was sampled from a man aged 30 to 39 in good health and CMV-seropositive. The chain joins TRBV27 to TRBJ2-3, with a weak D call TRBD1 (6 bases). This CDR3 reads CASHRTDTDTQYF. The CDR3 region has the DNA TGTGCCAGCCACAGGACAGACACAGATACGCAGTATTTT.